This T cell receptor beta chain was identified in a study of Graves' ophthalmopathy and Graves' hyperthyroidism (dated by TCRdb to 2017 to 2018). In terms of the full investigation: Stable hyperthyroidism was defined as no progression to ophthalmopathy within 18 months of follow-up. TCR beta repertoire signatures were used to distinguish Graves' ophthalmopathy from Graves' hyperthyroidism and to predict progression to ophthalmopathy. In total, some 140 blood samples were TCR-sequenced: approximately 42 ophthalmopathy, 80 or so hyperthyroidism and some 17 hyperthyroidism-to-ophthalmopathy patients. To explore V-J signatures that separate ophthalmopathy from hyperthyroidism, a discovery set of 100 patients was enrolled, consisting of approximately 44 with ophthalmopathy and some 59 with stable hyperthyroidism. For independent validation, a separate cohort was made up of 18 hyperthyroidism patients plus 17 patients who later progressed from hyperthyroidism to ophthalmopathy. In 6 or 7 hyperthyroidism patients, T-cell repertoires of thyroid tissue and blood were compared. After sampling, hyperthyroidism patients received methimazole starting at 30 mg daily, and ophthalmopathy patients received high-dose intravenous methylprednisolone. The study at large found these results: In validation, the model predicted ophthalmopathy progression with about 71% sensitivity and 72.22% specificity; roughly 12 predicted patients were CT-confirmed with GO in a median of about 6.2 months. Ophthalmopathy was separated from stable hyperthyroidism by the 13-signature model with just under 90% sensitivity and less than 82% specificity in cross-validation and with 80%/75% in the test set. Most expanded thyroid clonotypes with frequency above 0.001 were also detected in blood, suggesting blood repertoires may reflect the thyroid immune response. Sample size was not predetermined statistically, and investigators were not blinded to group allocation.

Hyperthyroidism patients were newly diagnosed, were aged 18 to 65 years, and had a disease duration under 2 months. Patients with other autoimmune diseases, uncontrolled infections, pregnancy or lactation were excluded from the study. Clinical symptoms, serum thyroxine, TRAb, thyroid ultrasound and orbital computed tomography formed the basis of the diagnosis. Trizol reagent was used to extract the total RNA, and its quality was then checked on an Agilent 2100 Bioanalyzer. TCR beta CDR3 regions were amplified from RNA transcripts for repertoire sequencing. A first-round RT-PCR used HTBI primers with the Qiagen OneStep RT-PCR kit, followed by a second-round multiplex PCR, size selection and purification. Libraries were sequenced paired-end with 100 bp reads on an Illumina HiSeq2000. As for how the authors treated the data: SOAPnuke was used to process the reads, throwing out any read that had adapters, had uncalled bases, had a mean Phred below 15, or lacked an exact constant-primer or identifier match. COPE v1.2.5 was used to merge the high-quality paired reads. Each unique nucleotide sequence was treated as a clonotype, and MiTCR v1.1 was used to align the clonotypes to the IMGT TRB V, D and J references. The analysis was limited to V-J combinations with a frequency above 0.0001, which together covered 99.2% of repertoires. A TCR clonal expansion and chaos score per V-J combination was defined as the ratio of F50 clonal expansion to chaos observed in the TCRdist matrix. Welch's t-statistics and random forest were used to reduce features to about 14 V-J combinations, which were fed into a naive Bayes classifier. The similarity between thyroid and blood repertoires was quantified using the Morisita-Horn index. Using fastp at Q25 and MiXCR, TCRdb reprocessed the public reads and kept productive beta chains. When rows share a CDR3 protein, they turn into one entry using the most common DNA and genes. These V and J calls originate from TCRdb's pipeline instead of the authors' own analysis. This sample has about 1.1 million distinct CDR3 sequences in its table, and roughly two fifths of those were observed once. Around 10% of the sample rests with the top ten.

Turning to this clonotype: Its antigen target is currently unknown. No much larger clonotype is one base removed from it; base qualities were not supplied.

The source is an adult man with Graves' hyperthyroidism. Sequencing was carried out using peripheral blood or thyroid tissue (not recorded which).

The CDR3 has the sequence CATSPWDRVGSPLHF. The nucleotide sequence reads TGTGCCACCAGCCCCTGGGACAGGGTTGGCTCACCCCTCCACTTT. The V gene is TRBV15 and the J gene is TRBJ1-6; 9 central nucleotides agree with TRBD1. CDR3 length: 15 amino acids, cysteine to phenylalanine. The kept DNA is CDR3 alone, 45 bases in frame from the first base. Via the germline V gene (reference sequence), CDR1 is LNHNV and CDR2 YYDKDF. V and J are trimmed by 5 bases and 10 bases, and the gene matches miss 9 bases of the junction.